This TCR beta chain was captured in a study of blood T cell repertoires in COVID-19. Looking at the study overall: COVID-19 samples collected from the United States, Italy and Spain covered acute and convalescent phases. Sample material is recorded as cDNA or gDNA derived from T cells, B-cell-depleted T cells, or PBMCs.

A Seattle source enrolled patients during active infection and followed them longitudinally. Methods used by the authors: Nucleated cell counts were estimated from reference gene primer amplification. Sequencing was performed with immunoSEQ multiplex PCR; in TCRdb, only in-frame clones are kept and a portion is missing. V and J calls and clone size come straight from that table; D and trimming were deduced from the DNA. The repertoire holds more than 350,000 clones, with around 87% as singletons. Sequenced: peripheral blood. The clonotype originates from a woman in her 30s with COVID-19, enrolled during active disease.

The CDR3 DNA reads as TGTGCCAGTAGTATCTCAGGGGGCGCAAGCAATCAGCCCCAGCATTTT. Translated, it gives CASSISGGASNQPQHF. This chain joins TRBV19 and TRBJ1-5, with TRBD1 matching 8 bases. J lost 1 base, V lost 3 bases, and 5 bases had no gene match. The CDR3 loop spans 16 amino acids. Germline V gives CDR1 LNHDA, CDR2 SQIVND (reference sequence).